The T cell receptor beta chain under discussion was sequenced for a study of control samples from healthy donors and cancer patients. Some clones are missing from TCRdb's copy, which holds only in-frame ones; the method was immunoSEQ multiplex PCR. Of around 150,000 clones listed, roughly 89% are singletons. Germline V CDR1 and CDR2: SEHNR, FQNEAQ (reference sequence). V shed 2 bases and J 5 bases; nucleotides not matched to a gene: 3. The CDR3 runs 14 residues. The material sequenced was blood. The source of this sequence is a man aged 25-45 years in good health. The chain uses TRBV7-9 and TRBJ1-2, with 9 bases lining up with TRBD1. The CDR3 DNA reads TGTGCCAGCAGCTTAACGGGACAGGGATATGGCTACACCTTC. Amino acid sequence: CASSLTGQGYGYTF.